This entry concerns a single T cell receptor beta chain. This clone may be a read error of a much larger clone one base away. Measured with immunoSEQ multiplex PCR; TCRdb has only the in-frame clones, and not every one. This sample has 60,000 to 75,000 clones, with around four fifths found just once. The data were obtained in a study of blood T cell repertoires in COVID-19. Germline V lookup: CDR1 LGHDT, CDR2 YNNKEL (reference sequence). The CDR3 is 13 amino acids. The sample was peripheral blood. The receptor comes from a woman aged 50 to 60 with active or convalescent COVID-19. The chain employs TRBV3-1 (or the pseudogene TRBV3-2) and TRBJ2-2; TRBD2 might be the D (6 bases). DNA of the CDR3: TGTGCCAGCAGCCAAGGGAGGGGCGGGCAGCTGTTTTTT. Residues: CASSQGRGGQLFF.